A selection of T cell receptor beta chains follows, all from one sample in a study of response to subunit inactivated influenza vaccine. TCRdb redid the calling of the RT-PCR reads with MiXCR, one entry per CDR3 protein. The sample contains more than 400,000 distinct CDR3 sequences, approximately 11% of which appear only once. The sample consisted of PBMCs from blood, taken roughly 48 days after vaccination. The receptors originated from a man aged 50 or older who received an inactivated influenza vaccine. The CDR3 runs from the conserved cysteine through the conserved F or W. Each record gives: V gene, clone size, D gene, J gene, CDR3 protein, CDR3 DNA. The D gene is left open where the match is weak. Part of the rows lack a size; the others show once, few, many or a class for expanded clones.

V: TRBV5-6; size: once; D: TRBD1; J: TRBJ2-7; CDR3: CASSRNPGTAYEQYF; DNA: TGTGCCAGCAGCAGGAATCCCGGGACAGCGTACGAGCAGTACTTC
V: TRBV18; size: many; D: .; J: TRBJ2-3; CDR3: CASSPQDTQYF; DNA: TGTGCCAGCTCACCACAAGATACGCAGTATTTT
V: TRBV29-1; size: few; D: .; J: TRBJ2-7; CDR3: CSVRAKNEQYF; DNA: TGCAGCGTCAGGGCTAAAAACGAGCAGTACTTC
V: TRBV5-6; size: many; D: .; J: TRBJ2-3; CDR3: CASSWEDTQYF; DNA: TGTGCCAGCAGCTGGGAAGATACGCAGTATTTT
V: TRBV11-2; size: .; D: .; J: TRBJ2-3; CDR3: CASSLREFTDTQYF; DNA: TGTGCCAGCAGCTTACGGGAGTTCACAGATACGCAGTATTTT
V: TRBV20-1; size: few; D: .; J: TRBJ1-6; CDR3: CSARAFRQENSPLHF; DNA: TGCAGTGCTAGAGCTTTTAGACAGGAGAATTCACCCCTCCACTTT
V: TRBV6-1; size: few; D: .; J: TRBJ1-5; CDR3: CASKDSMNQPQHF; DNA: TGTGCCAGCAAAGACAGTATGAATCAGCCCCAGCATTTT
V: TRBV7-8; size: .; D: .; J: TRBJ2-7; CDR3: CASSRRGEGLYEQYF; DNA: TGTGCCAGCAGCCGGAGGGGGGAGGGACTTTACGAGCAGTACTTC
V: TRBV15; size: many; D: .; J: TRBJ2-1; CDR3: CATSPQPGGVSYNEQFF; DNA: TGTGCCACCAGTCCTCAGCCCGGGGGAGTCTCCTACAATGAGCAGTTCTTC
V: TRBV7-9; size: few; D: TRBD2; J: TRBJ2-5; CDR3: CASSPTGGGQETQYF; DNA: TGTGCCAGCAGCCCAACCGGCGGGGGCCAAGAGACCCAGTACTTC
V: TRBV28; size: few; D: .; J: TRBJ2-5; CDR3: CASSSEHRETQYF; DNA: TGTGCCAGCAGTTCCGAACATCGGGAGACCCAGTACTTC
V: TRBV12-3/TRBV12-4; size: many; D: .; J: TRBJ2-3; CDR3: CASSFTSGPADTQYF; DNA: TGTGCCAGCAGTTTCACCTCAGGACCTGCCGATACGCAGTATTTT
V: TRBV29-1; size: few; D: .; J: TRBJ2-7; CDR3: CSVVTDLYEQYF; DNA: TGCAGCGTTGTGACAGACCTCTACGAGCAGTACTTC
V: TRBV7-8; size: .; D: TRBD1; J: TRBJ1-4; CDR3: CASSFYRTGANEKLFF; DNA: TGTGCCAGCAGCTTCTATAGGACAGGGGCTAATGAAAAACTGTTTTTT
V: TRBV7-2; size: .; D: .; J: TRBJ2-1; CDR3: CASTLGTSYNEQFF; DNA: TGTGCCAGCACCCTCGGGACCTCCTACAATGAGCAGTTCTTC
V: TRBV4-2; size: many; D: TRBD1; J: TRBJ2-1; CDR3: CASSPDRDTEQFF; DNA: TGTGCCAGCAGCCCGGACAGGGATACTGAGCAGTTCTTC
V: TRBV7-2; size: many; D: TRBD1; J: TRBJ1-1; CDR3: CASSLPWDRNTEAFF; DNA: TGTGCCAGCAGCTTACCCTGGGACAGGAACACTGAAGCTTTCTTT
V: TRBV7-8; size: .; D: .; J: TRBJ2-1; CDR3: CASSLRPARSGGNGNEQFF; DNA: TGTGCCAGCAGCTTACGCCCAGCGAGGTCAGGGGGGAACGGTAATGAGCAGTTCTTC
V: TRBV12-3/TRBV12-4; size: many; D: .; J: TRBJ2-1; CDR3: CASSFSGPPSGQFF; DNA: TGTGCCAGCAGTTTCTCGGGACCCCCCTCAGGGCAGTTCTTC
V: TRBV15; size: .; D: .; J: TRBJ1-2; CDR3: CATSRDLGYGYTF; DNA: TGTGCCACCAGCAGAGATCTGGGCTATGGCTACACCTTC
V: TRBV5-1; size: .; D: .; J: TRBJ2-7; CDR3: CASNLGTINYEQYF; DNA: TGCGCCAGCAACTTGGGTACCATAAACTACGAGCAGTACTTC
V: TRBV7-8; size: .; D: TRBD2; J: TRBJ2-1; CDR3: CASRKHGGNNEQFF; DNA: TGTGCCAGCAGGAAACACGGGGGGAACAATGAGCAGTTCTTC
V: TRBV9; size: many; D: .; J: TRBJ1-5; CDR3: CASSAQGLGNQPQHF; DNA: TGTGCCAGCAGCGCGCAGGGGCTAGGGAATCAGCCCCAGCATTTT
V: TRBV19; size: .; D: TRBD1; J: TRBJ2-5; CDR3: CASSSTRDRGTVTQYF; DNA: TGTGCCAGTAGTAGCACCCGGGACAGGGGAACAGTGACCCAGTACTTC
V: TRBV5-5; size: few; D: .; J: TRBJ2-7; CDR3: CASSLGGAGRLYEQYF; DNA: TGTGCCAGCAGCTTGGGCGGGGCAGGAAGACTCTACGAGCAGTACTTC
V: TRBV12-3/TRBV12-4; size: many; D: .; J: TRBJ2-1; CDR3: CASTPGGTSDPGLYNEQFF; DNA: TGTGCCAGCACCCCCGGGGGGACATCTGACCCTGGGCTCTACAATGAGCAGTTCTTC
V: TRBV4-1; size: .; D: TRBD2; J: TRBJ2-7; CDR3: CASSQAGGQREQYF; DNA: TGCGCCAGCAGCCAAGCGGGGGGGCAGAGAGAGCAGTACTTC
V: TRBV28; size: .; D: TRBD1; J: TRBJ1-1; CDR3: CASSSTRTGAYTEAFF; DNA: TGTGCCAGCAGTTCGACCCGGACAGGGGCATACACTGAAGCTTTCTTT
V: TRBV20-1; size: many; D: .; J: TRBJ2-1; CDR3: CSARGWTFNEQFF; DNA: TGCAGTGCTAGGGGCTGGACCTTCAATGAGCAGTTCTTC
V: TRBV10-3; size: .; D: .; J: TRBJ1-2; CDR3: CAISEGFDYGYTF; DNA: TGTGCCATCAGTGAAGGATTCGACTATGGCTACACCTTC
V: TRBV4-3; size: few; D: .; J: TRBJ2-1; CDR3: CASSQFGGGSSYNEQFF; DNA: TGCGCCAGCAGCCAATTCGGGGGCGGGAGCTCCTACAATGAGCAGTTCTTC
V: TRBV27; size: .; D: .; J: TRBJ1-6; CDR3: CASSFSGEGYLPSNSPLHF; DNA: TGTGCCAGCAGTTTCTCCGGGGAGGGTTATCTTCCCTCTAATTCACCCCTCCACTTT
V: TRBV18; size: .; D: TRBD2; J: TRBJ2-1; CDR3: CASEFLAGKDNEQFF; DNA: TGTGCCAGCGAATTCCTAGCGGGGAAGGACAATGAGCAGTTCTTC
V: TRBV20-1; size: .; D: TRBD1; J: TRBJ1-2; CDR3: CSANQGAYGYTF; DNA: TGCAGTGCTAATCAGGGGGCTTATGGCTACACCTTC
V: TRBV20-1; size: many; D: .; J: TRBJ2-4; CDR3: CSARTATGGVEAKNIQYF; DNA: TGCAGTGCTAGAACAGCGACAGGAGGGGTGGAGGCCAAAAACATTCAGTACTTC
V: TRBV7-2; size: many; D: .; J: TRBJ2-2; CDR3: CASSRYAGELFF; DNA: TGTGCCAGCAGCCGGTACGCCGGGGAGCTGTTTTTT
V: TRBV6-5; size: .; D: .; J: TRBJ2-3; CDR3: CASSYSRTSLGTDTQYF; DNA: TGTGCCAGCAGTTACTCCAGGACGTCCCTTGGGACAGATACGCAGTATTTT